The clone carrying this T cell receptor beta chain was observed a handful of times. Its specificity is unknown. These data belong to a study of beta chain features in type 1 diabetes. Broader study findings: TCRB CDR3s from Type 1 diabetes patients were moderately but significantly shorter in all four CD4+ subsets. Patients and controls would be equally affected if PCR favored shorter templates.

Per the germline V gene, CDR1 is SNHLY and CDR2 is FYNNEI. V lost 8 bases and J 0 bases, leaving 8 bases between the germline ends. The CDR3 runs to 13 residues. What was sequenced were expressed TCRB transcripts, since all of the isolated RNA had been reverse transcribed. Average reads for naive, central memory and regulatory T cell samples were roughly 3.5 million. Assay: immunoSEQ multiplex PCR; the TCRdb copy retains only in-frame clones and omits some. The sample includes a few hundred thousand clones, approximately 13% seen only once; the top ten take about 0.016%. The specimen sequenced was naive CD4+ T cells from blood. The sequence came from a woman younger than 30 with type 1 diabetes. The rearrangement uses TRBV2 and TRBJ1-5; D possibly corresponds to TRBD1 (5 bases). The CDR3 DNA reads as TGTGCCAGCGGGGCTTATAGCAATCAGCCCCAGCATTTT. As protein: CASGAYSNQPQHF.